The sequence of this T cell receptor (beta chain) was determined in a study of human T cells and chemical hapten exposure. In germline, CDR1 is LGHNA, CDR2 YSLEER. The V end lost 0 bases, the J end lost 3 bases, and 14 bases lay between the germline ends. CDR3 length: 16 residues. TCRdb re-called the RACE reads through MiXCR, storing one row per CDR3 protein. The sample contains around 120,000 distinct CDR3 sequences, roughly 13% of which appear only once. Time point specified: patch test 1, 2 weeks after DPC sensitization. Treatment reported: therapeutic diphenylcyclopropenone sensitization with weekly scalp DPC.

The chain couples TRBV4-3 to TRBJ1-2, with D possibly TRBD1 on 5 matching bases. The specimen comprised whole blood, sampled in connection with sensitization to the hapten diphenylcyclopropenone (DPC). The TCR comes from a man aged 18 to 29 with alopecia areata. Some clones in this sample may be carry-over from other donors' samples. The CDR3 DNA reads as TGCGCCAGCAGCCAAGAGCAGGGCAGGCCGGACTATGGCTACACCTTC. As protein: CASSQEQGRPDYGYTF.